This T cell receptor beta chain was documented in a study of cytomegalovirus exposure and HLA in healthy donors. At the level of the study: The use of the same platform for the approximately 130 validation repertoires and the 600 to 800 first-cohort repertoires was reported by a later analysis.

This CDR3 has 16 amino acids. The germline V gene has CDR1 MRHNA and CDR2 SNTAGT. Germline trimming cut 0 bases from V and 1 base from J; bases unmatched to any gene: 2. In regard to this clone: Its antigen is unidentified.

Study-wide results and limits: It was confirmed in vitro that three of the CMV-associated chains were specific for CMV antigens. Reportedly, cytomegalovirus status was diagnosed with high sensitivity and specificity.

Sequenced by immunoSEQ multiplex PCR; TCRdb stores in-frame clones only, minus some. This repertoire shows some 250,000 clones, about 86% found once; its top ten account for less than 1.5%. Sequencing input: PBMCs. The chain has TRBV6-4 and TRBJ2-1, with 8 bases aligning to TRBD2. This TCR derives from a woman aged 25 to 39 in good health and CMV-seropositive. CDR3 DNA: TGTGCCAGCAGTGACTCGAAGCGGGGGTCCTACAATGAGCAGTTCTTC. Its protein product is CASSDSKRGSYNEQFF.